The clone carrying this T cell receptor beta chain was observed many times. The sample is drawn from a study of T cells in Graves' hyperthyroidism and ophthalmopathy. The V end was cut by 6 bases, the J end by 4 bases, with 15 bases between. This CDR3 contains 14 residues. Participants, patients aged 18 to 65, had newly diagnosed hyperthyroidism with a duration under 2 months. Amplification of TCR beta CDR3 regions used RNA as the template. The TCR CDR3 first-round RT-PCR relied on the HTBI primer set. TCRdb fed the multiplex PCR reads into MiXCR, producing one record per CDR3 protein. This sample yields hundreds of thousands of distinct CDR3 sequences, of which about two fifths are seen a single time; over 8% belongs to the top ten.

The receptor comes from a man younger than 35 with Graves' hyperthyroidism. The chain couples TRBV12-3 or TRBV12-4 to TRBJ2-5; D remains unclear. Source material: blood. The CDR3 region is CASSPGLPVETQYF. CDR3 coding DNA: TGTGCCAGCAGCCCAGGTCTCCCAGTAGAGACCCAGTACTTC.